These 27 T cell receptor beta chains were all obtained from the same sample, sequenced in a study of T cells in Graves' hyperthyroidism and ophthalmopathy. RNA transcripts yielded amplified TCR beta CDR3 regions. HTBI primers drove first-round RT-PCR of the TCR CDR3. Each CDR3 protein is one row after TCRdb ran MiXCR on the multiplex PCR reads. Of fewer than 850,000 distinct CDR3 sequences listed, 15% to 20% are singletons. The sample taken for sequencing was blood. Receptors were obtained from a man aged 50 or older with Graves' hyperthyroidism.

This clonotype was seen at least ten times. The chain joins TRBV28 to TRBJ2-7; either TRBD1 or TRBD2 may supply D (5 bases each). There are 13 residues in the CDR3. Trimming pared 6 bases from V and 2 bases from J, leaving 11 bases between. Germline CDR1 and CDR2: MDHEN and SYDVKM. In DNA form, the CDR3 reads TGTGCCAGCAGCTTGGGACGAACCTACGAGCAGTACTTC. Protein: CASSLGRTYEQYF. Based on the CDR3 plus reference TRBV28 and TRBJ2-7, the full variable domain is DVKVTQSSRYLVKRTGEKVFLECVQDMDHENMFWYRQDPGLGLRLIYFSYDVKMKEKGDIPEGYSVSREKKERFSLILESASTNQTSMYLCASSLGRTYEQYFGPGTRLTVT.

This clonotype has more than one count but fewer than ten. The chain uses TRBV20-1 and TRBJ1-1; D call uncertain. The germline V gene encodes CDR1 DFQATT and CDR2 SNEGSKA (reference sequence). The CDR3 spans 13 residues. V dropped 0 bases and J dropped 3 bases, with 8 bases sitting between them. The CDR3 protein is CSARDPWYTEAFF. The CDR3 DNA reads as TGCAGTGCTAGAGATCCGTGGTACACTGAAGCTTTCTTT.

The chain recombines TRBV20-1 with TRBJ1-3; D unresolved. Trimming cost V 3 bases and J 0 bases, with 6 bases left between them. Per the germline V gene, CDR1 is DFQATT and CDR2 is SNEGSKA (reference sequence). The CDR3 spans 13 residues. The CDR3 bases are TGCAGTGCTAGTGGTGACTCTGGAAACACCATATATTTT. Amino acid sequence: CSASGDSGNTIYF.

This clonotype has at least ten counts. The chain recombines TRBV12-3 or TRBV12-4 with TRBJ1-2, with D uncertain. The germline V and J ends were trimmed by 1 base and 6 bases, with 15 bases remaining between them. The CDR3 has 15 amino acids. The CDR3 region has the DNA TGTGCCAGCAGTTTAGACGCGGCCTTCTCGGATGGCTACACCTTC. Its protein is CASSLDAAFSDGYTF.

This clonotype was counted only a few times. This chain joins TRBV20-1 and TRBJ2-3; 11 nucleotides line up with TRBD2. V shed 4 bases, J shed 4 bases, and the junction held 4 bases outside the gene matches. In germline, CDR1 is DFQATT, CDR2 SNEGSKA (reference sequence). This CDR3 contains 14 residues. CDR3 residues: CSANPGLAADTQYF. In DNA, the CDR3 is TGCAGTGCTAACCCGGGACTAGCGGCAGATACGCAGTATTTT.

This clonotype was seen at least ten times. V gene TRBV11-2 combines with J gene TRBJ1-3; tentative D call: TRBD1 (5 bases). The V gene lost 1 base and the J gene lost 0 bases, with 10 bases spanning the gap. CDR1 and CDR2 from the germline V gene are SGHAT and FQNNGV. This CDR3 has 16 residues. The CDR3 DNA is TGTGCCAGCAGCTTAGCTCCGGGGCGCTCTGGAAACACCATATATTTT. Protein sequence: CASSLAPGRSGNTIYF. The variable domain in full, with the rest retrieved from reference TRBV11-2 and TRBJ1-3, is EAGVAQSPRYKIIEKRQSVAFWCNPISGHATLYWYQQILGQGPKLLIQFQNNGVVDDSQLPKDRFSAERLKGVDSTLKIQPAKLEDSAVYLCASSLAPGRSGNTIYFGEGSWLTVV.

The rearrangement links TRBV18 to TRBJ1-6; no definite D call. Trimming cost V 6 bases and J 7 bases, with 16 bases left between them. CDR3 size: 15 residues. Germline-derived CDR1 and CDR2 are KGHSH and LQKENI. The CDR3 sequence is CASSTGSQGNSPLHF. CDR3 DNA: TGTGCCAGCTCGACGGGATCCCAAGGGAATTCACCCCTCCACTTT.

This clonotype was observed many times. J is TRBJ2-3 and V is TRBV28; TRBD2 agrees at 10 bases. CDR3 length: 15 amino acids. The ends lost 7 bases at V and 3 bases at J; junction bases unmatched: 7. The V gene's germline CDR1 is MDHEN and CDR2 SYDVKM. For the CDR3, the DNA is TGTGCCAGCAACGACCGGGGACTAGCGACAGATACGCAGTATTTT. Amino acids: CASNDRGLATDTQYF.

This sequence joins TRBV7-9 and TRBJ2-5; D is ambiguous. Germline V gene lookup returns CDR1 SEHNR and CDR2 FQNEAQ (reference sequence). The CDR3 has 14 residues. The ends were cut back, 3 bases at V and 3 bases at J, with 11 bases in the middle. CDR3 in amino acids: CASSLEPRKETQYF. CDR3 nucleotide sequence: TGTGCCAGCAGCTTGGAACCAAGGAAAGAGACCCAGTACTTC.

This clonotype was found a few times. V is TRBV4-2 and J is TRBJ1-1; the D is unclear. Trimming shortened V by 0 bases and J by 4 bases, and 9 bases separated the two germline ends. Germline V gene data show CDR1 as LGHNA and CDR2 as YNFKEQ. The CDR3 runs to 14 residues. This CDR3 reads CASSQDGMGTEAFF. Here the CDR3 DNA reads TGTGCCAGCAGCCAAGATGGGATGGGCACTGAAGCTTTCTTT.

This clonotype was found many times. This chain joins TRBV3-1 and TRBJ1-4; D gene ambiguous. The ends were cut back, 0 bases at V and 0 bases at J, with 8 bases in the middle. The CDR3 consists of 16 residues. Germline V gene lookup returns CDR1 LGHDT and CDR2 YNNKEL (reference sequence). DNA of the CDR3: TGTGCCAGCAGCCAAGAAAGGGCCGCAACTAATGAAAAACTGTTTTTT. It is translated as CASSQERAATNEKLFF.

V and J are TRBV24-1 and TRBJ2-2; TRBD1 matches 9 bases. The V gene's germline CDR1 is KGHDR and CDR2 SFDVKD. With 4 bases clipped from V and 13 bases from J, the junction kept 3 bases outside the gene matches. This CDR3 has 12 amino acids. The CDR3 DNA sequence: TGTGCCACCAGTGACGACAGGGGGTGGCTGTTTTTT. It specifies CATSDDRGWLFF.

The V gene is TRBV6-1, the J gene TRBJ2-1, with 9 bases matching TRBD2. V trimming: 9 bases; J trimming: 6 bases; junction bases outside the gene matches: 12. Germline CDR1 reads MNHNS; CDR2 reads SASEGT. The CDR3 is 15 amino acids. CDR3 sequence (DNA): TGTGCCAGTAAGTGGTCTAGCGGGGAAAGCAATGAGCAGTTCTTC. Encoded protein: CASKWSSGESNEQFF.

This clonotype turned up a few times. The chain couples TRBV5-1 to TRBJ2-7; D possibly corresponds to TRBD2 (5 bases). Germline V gene sequence: CDR1 SGHRS, CDR2 YFSETQ. The CDR3 totals 15 residues. V was shortened by 4 bases and J by 2 bases, with 16 bases between the two germline ends. The CDR3 nucleotides read TGCGCCAGCAGCCCCGTTCCGGGGAATCCCTACGAGCAGTACTTC. As protein: CASSPVPGNPYEQYF.

This chain connects TRBV2 to TRBJ1-2; D is unclear. The germline V and J ends were trimmed by 6 bases and 4 bases, with 9 bases remaining between them. The CDR3 spans 12 residues. Germline CDR1 reads SNHLY; CDR2 reads FYNNEI. The CDR3 region is CASRGFTYGYTF. CDR3 DNA sequence: TGTGCCAGCAGGGGGTTTACCTATGGCTACACCTTC.

This clonotype has at least ten counts. The V gene is TRBV2, the J gene TRBJ2-7; D unresolved. Germline CDR1 is SNHLY and CDR2 is FYNNEI. CDR3 size: 15 residues. V was clipped by 5 bases and J by 0 bases, with 14 bases between them. CDR3 DNA sequence: TGTGCCAGCAGTCGAAACAGCTACCTCTCCTACGAGCAGTACTTC. Amino acids: CASSRNSYLSYEQYF.

This rearrangement joins TRBV20-1 to TRBJ2-7; the match to TRBD2 covers 16 bases. Trimming at V came to 4 bases and at J to 5 bases, leaving 5 bases not matched to a gene. This CDR3 is 15 amino acids long. Germline V gives CDR1 DFQATT, CDR2 SNEGSKA (reference sequence). The CDR3 loop is CSAKGLAGGPHEQYF. CDR3 in DNA: TGCAGTGCTAAGGGACTAGCGGGAGGGCCCCACGAGCAGTACTTC.

Ten or more counts support this clonotype. J is TRBJ2-5 and V is TRBV9; D possibly corresponds to TRBD2 (6 bases). The V gene's germline CDR1 is SGDLS and CDR2 YYNGEE. Trimming cost V 3 bases and J 2 bases, with 14 bases left between them. This CDR3 is 15 amino acids long. CDR3 protein: CASSEITGVQETQYF. CDR3 nucleotide sequence: TGTGCCAGCAGCGAAATCACGGGAGTTCAAGAGACCCAGTACTTC.

This clonotype was seen repeatedly, ten times or more. The V call is TRBV28, the J call TRBJ2-5; no clear D. From germline, CDR1 is MDHEN and CDR2 SYDVKM. Trimming pared 4 bases from V and 1 base from J, leaving 13 bases between. CDR3 length: 15 amino acids. The CDR3 DNA reads as TGTGCCAGCAGTTCCCTCGGCGGTATCCAAGAGACCCAGTACTTC. Protein product: CASSSLGGIQETQYF.

In its sample, this clonotype was seen many times. J is TRBJ1-2 and V is TRBV28, with D perhaps TRBD1 (5 bases). Germline V lookup: CDR1 MDHEN, CDR2 SYDVKM. The CDR3 extends over 14 amino acids. Trimming stripped 7 bases from V and 8 bases from J, with 20 bases between. The DNA for the CDR3 is TGTGCCAGCACCACAATAGGTCGCGGGGGAGGCTACACCTTC. Amino acid sequence: CASTTIGRGGGYTF.

This clonotype was picked up a small number of times. V usage is TRBV7-9 and J usage is TRBJ2-7; 7 nucleotides agree with TRBD1. The CDR3 has 13 residues. V was clipped by 8 bases and J by 6 bases; unmatched bases: 10. Germline CDR1 SEHNR, CDR2 FQNEAQ (reference sequence). The CDR3 DNA follows: TGTGCCAGCGGAGGACAGGTTATCGGCGAGCAGTACTTC. It is translated as CASGGQVIGEQYF.

CDR3 amino acids: CASSPGSGTGELFF. The CDR3, as DNA: TGTGCCAGCAGCCCAGGGTCCGGCACCGGGGAGCTGTTTTTT. This chain connects TRBV7-3 to TRBJ2-2, with D perhaps matching TRBD1 (5 bases). This CDR3 region has 14 residues. Per germline, CDR1 SGHTA and CDR2 FQGTGA. V was cut by 5 bases and J by 4 bases, with 11 bases left in between.

This clonotype has at least ten counts. V gene TRBV12-5 combines with J gene TRBJ2-5, with D unclear. This CDR3 is 13 amino acids long. Trimming cost V 7 bases and J 5 bases, with 14 bases left between them. The germline CDR1 and CDR2 sequences are LGHNT and FRNRAP. The CDR3 bases are TGTGCTAGTGCCTCAGATATGGGGGAGACCCAGTACTTC. Its translation is CASASDMGETQYF.

A few counts support this clonotype. CDR3 DNA sequence: TGTGCCAGCAGTGACCGGGTTAGCACAGATACGCAGTATTTT. Amino acids: CASSDRVSTDTQYF. This chain connects TRBV6-1 to TRBJ2-3; no firm D call. CDR3 size: 14 residues. CDR1 is MNHNS, CDR2 SASEGT, per germline. Trimming pared 3 bases from V and 0 bases from J, leaving 7 bases between.

This clonotype occurred many times. The gene calls are TRBV20-1 and TRBJ1-1; D is unresolved. The germline V gene encodes CDR1 DFQATT and CDR2 SNEGSKA (reference sequence). This CDR3 is 13 amino acids long. The V end lost 2 bases, the J end lost 0 bases, and 7 bases lay between the germline ends. The CDR3: CSARRAMNTEAFF. In DNA, the CDR3 is TGCAGTGCTAGAAGGGCCATGAACACTGAAGCTTTCTTT.

The chain is built from TRBV12-3 or TRBV12-4 and TRBJ1-4; D is unresolved. The CDR3 is made up of 14 amino acids. Trimming removed 3 bases at V and 8 bases at J, with 13 bases between. DNA for the CDR3: TGTGCCAGCAGTTTGGAAGGATTCGCCGAAAAACTGTTTTTT. Translation: CASSLEGFAEKLFF.

In this sample, this clonotype turned up many times. This chain connects TRBV3-1 to TRBJ2-5, with D hard to call. The V gene's germline CDR1 is LGHDT and CDR2 YNNKEL (reference sequence). The CDR3 extends over 12 amino acids. Trimming cost V 3 bases and J 3 bases, with 5 bases left between them. CDR3 residues: CASSHVKETQYF. CDR3 sequence (DNA): TGTGCCAGCAGCCACGTGAAAGAGACCCAGTACTTC.